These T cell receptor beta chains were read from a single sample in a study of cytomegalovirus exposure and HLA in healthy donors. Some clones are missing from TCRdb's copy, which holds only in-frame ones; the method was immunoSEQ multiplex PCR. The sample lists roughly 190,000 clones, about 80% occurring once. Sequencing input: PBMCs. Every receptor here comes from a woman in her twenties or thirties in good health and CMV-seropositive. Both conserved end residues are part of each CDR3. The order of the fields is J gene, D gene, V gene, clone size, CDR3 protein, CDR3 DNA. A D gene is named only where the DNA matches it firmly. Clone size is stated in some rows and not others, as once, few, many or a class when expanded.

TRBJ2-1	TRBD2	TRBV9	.	CASSVAGAGGRYYNEQFF	TGTGCCAGCAGCGTAGCCGGGGCGGGGGGGCGCTACTACAATGAGCAGTTCTTC
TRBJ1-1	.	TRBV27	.	CASSLVASTEAFF	TGTGCCAGCAGTTTAGTAGCCAGCACTGAAGCTTTCTTT
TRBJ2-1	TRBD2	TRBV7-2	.	CASSLVGRTGTSSYNEQFF	TGTGCCAGCAGCTTAGTGGGACGAACCGGGACTAGCTCCTACAATGAGCAGTTCTTC
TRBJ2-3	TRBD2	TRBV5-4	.	CASSLMGLGSDTQYF	TGTGCCAGCAGCTTGATGGGACTAGGGTCAGATACGCAGTATTTT
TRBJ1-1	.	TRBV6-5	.	CASIVGGTEAFF	TGTGCCAGCATCGTGGGAGGGACTGAAGCTTTCTTT
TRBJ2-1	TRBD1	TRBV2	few	CASSRDRGGEQFF	TGTGCCAGCAGCCGGGACAGGGGTGGTGAGCAGTTCTTC
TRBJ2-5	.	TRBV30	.	CAWSGTVRETQYF	TGTGCCTGGAGTGGGACCGTCCGGGAAACCCAGTACTTC
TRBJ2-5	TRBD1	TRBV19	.	CASSIMGQTGQETQYF	TGTGCCAGTAGTATAATGGGACAGACAGGACAAGAGACCCAGTACTTC
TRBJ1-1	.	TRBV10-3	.	CAISRTGEAFF	TGTGCCATCAGCCGGACGGGAGAAGCTTTCTTT
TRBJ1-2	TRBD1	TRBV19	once	CASSPGQAYGYTF	TGTGCCAGTAGTCCGGGACAGGCCTATGGCTACACCTTC
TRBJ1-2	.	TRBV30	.	CAWSVLGINYGYTF	TGTGCCTGGAGTGTACTCGGTATTAACTATGGCTACACCTTC
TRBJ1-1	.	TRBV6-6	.	CASSYPQNTEAFF	TGTGCCAGCAGTTACCCACAGAACACTGAAGCTTTCTTT
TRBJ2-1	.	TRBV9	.	CASSHSAGTYNEQFF	TGTGCCAGCAGCCATAGTGCGGGTACCTACAATGAGCAGTTCTTC
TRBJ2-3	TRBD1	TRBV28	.	CASSLSPTRLQGTGDMPDTQYF	TGTGCCAGCAGTCTATCACCTACACGTTTACAGGGGACAGGGGATATGCCAGATACGCAGTATTTT
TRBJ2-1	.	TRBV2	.	CASTRQINEQFF	TGTGCCAGCACCAGACAGATCAATGAGCAGTTCTTC